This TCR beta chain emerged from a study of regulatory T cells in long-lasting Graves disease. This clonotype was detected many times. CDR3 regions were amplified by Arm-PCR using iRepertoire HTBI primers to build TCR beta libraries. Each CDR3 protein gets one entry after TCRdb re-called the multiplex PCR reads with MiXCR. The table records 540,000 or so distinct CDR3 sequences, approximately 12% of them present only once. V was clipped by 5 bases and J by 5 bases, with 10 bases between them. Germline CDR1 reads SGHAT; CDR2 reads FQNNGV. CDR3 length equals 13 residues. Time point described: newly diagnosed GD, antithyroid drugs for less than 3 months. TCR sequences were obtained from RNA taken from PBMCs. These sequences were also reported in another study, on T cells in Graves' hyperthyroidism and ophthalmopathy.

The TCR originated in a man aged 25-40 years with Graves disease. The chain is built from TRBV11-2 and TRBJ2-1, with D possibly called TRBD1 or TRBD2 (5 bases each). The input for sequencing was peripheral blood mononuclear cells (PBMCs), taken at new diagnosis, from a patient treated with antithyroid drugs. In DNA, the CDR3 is TGTGCCAGCAGCCCCTGGGACCACAATGAGCAGTTCTTC. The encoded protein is CASSPWDHNEQFF.